The 12 T cell receptor beta chains listed next were all sequenced from one sample in a study of blood T cells in healthy people across ages. Combining a sample-barcoded 5' primer with a J-beta primer mix, a second PCR ran for about 7 to 11 cycles. TCRdb re-analysed the 5' RACE reads in MiXCR, keeping a single row per CDR3 protein. The table includes over 1,200,000 distinct CDR3 sequences, approximately 63% detected once. The sample consisted of blood. These receptors were taken from a man younger than 30 in good health.

This clonotype was observed once. This chain uses TRBV5-5 with TRBJ2-1; perhaps TRBD2 as D (5 bases). V was shortened by 2 bases and J by 5 bases, with 14 bases between the two germline ends. The germline V gene encodes CDR1 SGHKS and CDR2 YYEKEE (reference sequence). The CDR3 totals 15 residues. The CDR3 DNA reads as TGTGCCAGCAGCTTTCTCTTCGGACTGCACAATGAGCAGTTCTTC. Its protein is CASSFLFGLHNEQFF.

The rearrangement joins TRBV7-9 to TRBJ2-5; D call uncertain. The CDR3 is 13 residues long. Trimming removed 5 bases from V and 5 bases from J, with 12 bases in between. Germline assignment: CDR1 SEHNR and CDR2 FQNEAQ (reference sequence). For the CDR3, the DNA is TGTGCCAGCAGCCTCCAGGATTGGGAGACCCAGTACTTC. Encoded protein: CASSLQDWETQYF.

J is TRBJ2-1 and V is TRBV6-5; 14 nucleotides match TRBD2. Germline CDR1 MNHEY, CDR2 SVGAGI. The V gene end was trimmed by 4 bases and the J gene end by 8 bases; junction bases not matched to a gene: 4. The CDR3 loop spans 15 amino acids. In DNA, the CDR3 is TGTGCCAGCAGTTCCGGGGGACTAGCGGGAGATGAGCAGTTCTTC. Amino acids: CASSSGGLAGDEQFF.

The chain joins TRBV15 to TRBJ2-1, with TRBD1 as a possible D gene (5 bases). CDR1 and CDR2 (germline): LNHNV, YYDKDF (reference sequence). Trimming cost V 1 base and J 7 bases, with 8 bases left between them. The length of the CDR3 is 13 residues. The CDR3: CATSRVGQNEQFF. As DNA, the CDR3 is TGTGCCACCAGCAGAGTGGGGCAAAATGAGCAGTTCTTC.

CDR3 loop: CASSQDGQGAAFF. The CDR3 bases are TGCGCCAGCAGCCAAGATGGGCAGGGTGCAGCTTTCTTT. J is TRBJ1-1 and V is TRBV4-1; D possibly corresponds to TRBD1 (5 bases). V lost 0 bases and J 10 bases, leaving 12 bases between the germline ends. The germline CDR1 and CDR2 sequences are MGHRA and YSYEKL. This CDR3 is built from 13 residues.

This sequence joins TRBV5-4 and TRBJ2-7; D is possibly TRBD2 (5 bases). The CDR3 has 15 residues. The germline V gene encodes CDR1 SGHNT and CDR2 YYREEE (reference sequence). V was pared by 7 bases and J by 0 bases, with 17 bases between. The CDR3 loop is CASSIHPAGSYEQYF. DNA of the CDR3: TGTGCCAGCTCTATTCACCCTGCGGGCTCCTACGAGCAGTACTTC.

This clonotype was detected only once. This chain links TRBV2 with TRBJ2-7; 9 bases agree with TRBD2. The CDR3 is 15 amino acids. Looked up from germline, CDR1 is SNHLY and CDR2 is FYNNEI. V lost 2 bases and J lost 5; bases outside the gene matches: 7. The CDR3 coding sequence is TGTGCCAGCAGTGAATGGCGGGAGGGCCTCGACGAGCAGTACTTC. This translates into CASSEWREGLDEQYF.

This clonotype was seen a few times. V and J are TRBV29-1 and TRBJ2-5; tentatively, D is TRBD1 (6 bases). The end of the DNA is better explained by TRBJ2-7, so the J call may be wrong. CDR1 SQVTM and CDR2 ANQGSEA come from the germline V gene. The CDR3 is 12 residues long. The CDR3 DNA follows: TGCAGCGTTGTAGAAGGGGGTAACGAGCAGTACTTC. It yields the protein CSVVEGGNEQYF.

This clonotype has a handful of counts. The chain combines TRBV20-1 with TRBJ2-7; D remains ambiguous. V lost 3 bases and J lost 0, with 18 bases in between. Germline V gives CDR1 DFQATT, CDR2 SNEGSKA (reference sequence). The CDR3 spans 16 residues. In nucleotides, the CDR3 is TGCAGTGCTAGCCCTCCTTTTGACCTAAGCTCCTACGAGCAGTACTTC. Translation gives CSASPPFDLSSYEQYF.

This clonotype was observed many times. The junction shows a germline mismatch at one end, possibly a read error. The CDR3 DNA reads as TGCGCCAGCAGCCAAGTCGGCAACTCCTACGAGCAGTACTTC. The encoded protein is CASSQVGNSYEQYF. The gene calls are TRBV4-2 and TRBJ2-7; D unclear. The CDR3 covers 14 residues. CDR1 is LGHNA and CDR2 is YNFKEQ in the germline V gene.

The chain links TRBV24-1 to TRBJ2-1; 7 bases agree with TRBD2. The germline CDR1 and CDR2 sequences are KGHDR and SFDVKD. V shed 8 bases, J shed 1 base, and the junction held 4 bases outside the gene matches. CDR3 size: 14 residues. CDR3 in DNA: TGTGCCACCACTAGCGGCGGGTCCTACAATGAGCAGTTCTTC. Translating gives CATTSGGSYNEQFF.

The chain is built from TRBV2 and TRBJ2-7; D tentatively fits TRBD1 or TRBD2 (5 bases each). V was shortened by 7 bases and J by 1 base, with 17 bases between the two germline ends. CDR1 and CDR2 (germline): SNHLY, FYNNEI. CDR3 size: 15 residues. The CDR3 loop reads CASKVYGGVSYEQYF. The CDR3, as DNA: TGTGCCAGCAAGGTGTATGGGGGTGTTTCCTACGAGCAGTACTTC. The full variable domain, rest sourced from reference TRBV2 and TRBJ2-7, is EPEVTQTPSHQVTQMGQEVILRCVPISNHLYFYWYRQILGQKVEFLVSFYNNEISEKSEIFDDQFSVERPDGSNFTLKIRSTKLEDSAMYFCASKVYGGVSYEQYFGPGTRLTVT.